This T cell receptor beta chain was obtained from a study of blood T cell repertoires in COVID-19. Recruitment covered about two dozen US areas and drew participants whose ages spanned 18 to 89 years. Cohorts were based on clinical histories the participants reported. The study counted Cohort 3 donors as recovered given two negative PCRs, clearance, or symptom resolution. How the authors handled the data: From reference gene primer amplification, estimates of nucleated cell counts were derived. TCRdb keeps only in-frame clones here, not all; method: immunoSEQ multiplex PCR. The D gene and trimming were derived from the DNA, and the V and J assignments and clone size from that table. The data show approximately 300,000 clones, roughly 89% seen once. V shed 7 bases, J shed 0 bases, and the junction held 8 bases outside the gene matches. The CDR3 length is 16 residues. Germline CDR1 MDHEN, CDR2 SYDVKM.

Specimen: PBMCs or T cells enriched from blood (not recorded which). The origin of this receptor is a woman in her 30s who had recovered from COVID-19. The chain couples TRBV28 to TRBJ1-5, with 8 bases fitting TRBD1. The CDR3: CASTTGGSYSNQPQHF. The CDR3 bases are TGTGCCAGCACCACAGGGGGTAGTTATAGCAATCAGCCCCAGCATTTT.